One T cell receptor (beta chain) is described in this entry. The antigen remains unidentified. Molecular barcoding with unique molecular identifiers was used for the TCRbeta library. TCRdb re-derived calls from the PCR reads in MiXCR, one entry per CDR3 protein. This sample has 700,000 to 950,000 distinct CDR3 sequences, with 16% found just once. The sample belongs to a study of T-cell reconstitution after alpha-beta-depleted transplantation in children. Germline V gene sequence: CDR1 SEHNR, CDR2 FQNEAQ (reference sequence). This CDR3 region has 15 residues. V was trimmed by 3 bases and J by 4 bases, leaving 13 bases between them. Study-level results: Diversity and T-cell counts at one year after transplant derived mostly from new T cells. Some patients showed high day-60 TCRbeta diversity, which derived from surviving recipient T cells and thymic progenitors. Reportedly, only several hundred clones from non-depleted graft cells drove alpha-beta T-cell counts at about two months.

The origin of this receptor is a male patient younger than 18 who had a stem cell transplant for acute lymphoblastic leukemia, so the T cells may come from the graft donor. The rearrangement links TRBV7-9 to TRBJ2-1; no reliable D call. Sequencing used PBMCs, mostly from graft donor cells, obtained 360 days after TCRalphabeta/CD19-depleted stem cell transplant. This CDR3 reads CASSFGRSGYNEQFF. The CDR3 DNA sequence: TGTGCCAGCAGCTTCGGAAGGAGTGGGTACAATGAGCAGTTCTTC.